These 8 T cell receptor beta chains share one sample of origin, sequenced in a study of immune evolution from preneoplasia to lung adenocarcinoma. Profiled with immunoSEQ multiplex PCR; TCRdb holds only in-frame clones, not every one. The sample holds about 14,000 clones, 80% to 90% seen once. Sequenced: FFPE minimally invasive lung adenocarcinoma tissue. The receptors stem from an older person with lung adenocarcinoma.

The genes are TRBV15 and TRBJ1-2; possibly TRBD1 for D (6 bases). With 3 bases removed from V and 4 bases from J, the gap between germline ends came to 15 bases. From germline, CDR1 is LNHNV and CDR2 YYDKDF (reference sequence). The CDR3 loop spans 15 amino acids. The CDR3 DNA reads as TGTGCCACCAGCAGGTCTGGGTTAGGGGGCTATGGCTACACCTTC. Translated, it gives CATSRSGLGGYGYTF.

The V gene is TRBV11-2, the J gene TRBJ2-5, with a possible D match to TRBD2 (5 bases). The CDR3 has 14 amino acids. Germline lookup yields CDR1 SGHAT and CDR2 FQNNGV. V dropped 2 bases and J dropped 3 bases, with 10 bases sitting between them. In DNA, the CDR3 is TGTGCCAGCAGCTTATCTAGCAGCGAAGAGACCCAGTACTTC. Translating gives CASSLSSSEETQYF.

This clone was picked up one time. The chain links TRBV5-1 to TRBJ1-2; TRBD1 agrees at 11 bases. CDR1 and CDR2 (germline): SGHRS, YFSETQ. CDR3 size: 13 residues. Trimming removed 1 base from V and 8 bases from J; junction bases left unmatched: 1. As DNA, the CDR3 is TGCGCCAGCAGCTTGAGGACAGGGGGCGGCTACACCTTC. Amino acids: CASSLRTGGGYTF.

The chain combines TRBV28 with TRBJ1-2; 12 bases agree with TRBD1. The CDR3 extends over 14 amino acids. V trimming: 6 bases; J trimming: 3 bases; junction bases outside the gene matches: 2. Germline V gene data show CDR1 as MDHEN and CDR2 as SYDVKM. The CDR3 DNA reads TGTGCCAGCAGGGGGACAGGGGGCTACTATGGCTACACCTTC. Translation: CASRGTGGYYGYTF.

The chain carries TRBV28 and TRBJ1-5; D possibly corresponds to TRBD1 (6 bases). Deletions cut 8 bases from V and 12 bases from J, with 17 bases between. The germline V gene encodes CDR1 MDHEN and CDR2 SYDVKM. This CDR3 contains 12 residues. The DNA for the CDR3 is TGTGCCAGCTCAACCCCGGGACATCTCCAGCATTTT. Translating gives CASSTPGHLQHF.

This clone counts as medium-sized. V and J are TRBV2 and TRBJ2-1; unclear D gene. CDR3 size: 12 residues. Germline V gives CDR1 SNHLY, CDR2 FYNNEI. Deletions cut 10 bases from V and 5 bases from J, with 12 bases between. CDR3: CAILAAHNEQFF. CDR3 nucleotides: TGTGCCATATTGGCCGCGCACAATGAGCAGTTCTTC.

Note on this clone: Sequence at one end of the junction differs from germline and may be a read error. V and J are TRBV2 and TRBJ2-7; TRBD2 agrees at 10 bases. The CDR3 runs to 15 residues. Germline V gene data show CDR1 as SNHLY and CDR2 as FYNNEI. In DNA, the CDR3 is TGTGCCAGCAGATCTTCTAGCGGGGGAGTCTACGGGCAGTACTTC. Protein product: CASRSSSGGVYGQYF.

This chain uses TRBV9 with TRBJ2-2; D tentatively fits TRBD1 or TRBD2 (5 bases each). Germline CDR1 SGDLS, CDR2 YYNGEE. Between the trimmed V and J ends, which lost 3 bases and 2 bases, there was a span of 11 bases. This CDR3 has 15 residues. CDR3: CASSGRDVNTGELFF. CDR3 nucleotide sequence: TGTGCCAGCAGCGGCCGGGACGTTAACACCGGGGAGCTGTTTTTT.